The sequence of this TCR beta chain was determined in a study of early T cells in non-severe SARS-CoV-2 infection listed by TCRdb under 2021. Some background on the complete study: Because TCR sequencing relied on bulk RNA taken from unsorted whole blood, pairing of alpha and beta chains was not possible.

Set within a cohort of healthcare workers in London, UK, this nested case-control study involved weekly PCR testing of nasopharyngeal swabs along with blood sampling. Healthcare workers were recruited between 23 and 31 March 2020, during the week of the UK lockdown, and were followed weekly for up to roughly 15 weeks. This clonotype was seen at least ten times. There is no known antigen for this receptor. No quality values exist for individual bases; no much larger clone is one base distant. To prepare the library, 5' RACE was applied. Instrument on record: NextSeq 500. In the TCR library protocol, unique molecular identifiers were attached to individual cDNA molecules to correct for PCR bias and sequencing error. Sequencing covered both TCR alpha and beta chains, and within each sample the abundances of alpha and beta sequences were tightly co-correlated. The study's processing was this. Decombinator V4 was used to annotate TCR sequences for V gene, J gene and CDR3. Expanded TCRs were defined as changing significantly between any two time points under a Poisson model with p below 0.0001. TCR abundances were normalised to the total number of TCRs sequenced per sample and were expressed as counts per million. MAIT TCRs were defined by TRAV1-2 paired with TRAJ12, TRAJ20 or TRAJ33, and iNKT TCRs by TRAV10 paired with TRAJ18. A search of VDJdb, accessed on 1 November 2021, was run for TCRs annotated to CMV, EBV and SARS-CoV-2, with TCRs annotated for multiple antigens excluded. In TCRdb, the public reads were trimmed at Q25 with fastp and aligned with MiXCR, with productive beta chains retained. One record per CDR3 amino acid sequence lists the most common genes and DNA. These V and J calls are TCRdb output, not the study's own analysis. The sample records about 64,000 distinct CDR3 sequences, around 13% of which are singletons. Of the sample, about 4% falls within the top ten clones.

The CDR3, cysteine through phenylalanine, is 13 amino acids long. The DNA shown is the 39-base CDR3, in frame from base 1. Via the germline V gene, CDR1 is SGHAT and CDR2 FQNNGV. The V and J ends are trimmed by 4 bases and 8 bases, leaving 12 bases between them. Results and caveats for the whole study, not just this receptor: VDJdb matching was skewed toward anti-spike CD8 responses, so virus-specific expansions were likely underestimated and private and CD4 specificities were missed.

This sequence uses TRBV11-2 and TRBJ2-1; TRBD1 could be the D gene, as 5 bases match. What was sequenced was whole blood. The TCR comes from an adult who was a healthcare worker with PCR-confirmed SARS-CoV-2 infection or an uninfected control (not recorded which). The CDR3 protein sequence reads: CASSSTANDEQFF. The DNA sequence is TGTGCCAGCAGCTCGACAGCGAACGATGAGCAGTTCTTC.